Listed here are 5 T cell receptor beta chains from one sample, sequenced in a study of T cells in Graves' hyperthyroidism and ophthalmopathy. TCR beta CDR3 regions were amplified from RNA transcripts. The HTBI set primed first-round TCR CDR3 RT-PCR. From the multiplex PCR reads, TCRdb called clonotypes with MiXCR, one entry per CDR3 protein. The sample consists of hundreds of thousands of distinct CDR3 sequences, 35% of them appearing once. The sample comprised blood. These receptors were collected from a woman aged 40 to 50 with Graves' hyperthyroidism.

This chain uses TRBV6-5 with TRBJ2-5; weak D call: TRBD1 (7 bases). V was trimmed by 7 bases and J by 3 bases, leaving 18 bases between them. The CDR3 covers 15 residues. Germline values: CDR1 MNHEY, CDR2 SVGAGI. CDR3 residues: CASTTTGRGEETQYF. In DNA, the CDR3 is TGTGCCAGCACCACGACAGGGCGGGGCGAAGAGACCCAGTACTTC.

A few counts support this clonotype. The junction differs from germline at one of its ends, possibly a read error. The J gene is TRBJ1-2, the V gene TRBV19; tentatively, D is TRBD1 (5 bases). The CDR3 has 16 amino acids. Germline V gives CDR1 LNHDA, CDR2 SQIVND (reference sequence). The CDR3 spells CASSTLQDPAYYSYTF. CDR3 DNA sequence: TGTGCCAGTAGTACCTTACAGGACCCAGCGTACTATAGCTACACCTTC.

The chain links TRBV28 to TRBJ1-5; D might be TRBD1 (5 bases). Trimming removed 5 bases from V and 5 bases from J, with 13 bases in between. The CDR3 covers 14 residues. The germline CDR1 and CDR2 sequences are MDHEN and SYDVKM. The CDR3 sequence: CASSPLDSYQPQHF. The CDR3 DNA sequence: TGTGCCAGCAGTCCCTTAGACAGCTATCAGCCCCAGCATTTT.

This clonotype occurred a few times. This sequence joins TRBV6-5 and TRBJ2-5; tentative D call: TRBD2 (5 bases). The J call is doubtful: the DNA matches TRBJ2-1 better. CDR1 is MNHEY and CDR2 is SVGAGI in the germline V gene. The CDR3 contains 14 residues. The CDR3 bases are TGTGCCAGCAGTTACTCAGGAGAGGGCTACGGGCAGTTCTTC. It yields the protein CASSYSGEGYGQFF.

The CDR3 reads CASSLPWGRGTHYEQYF. Written as DNA, the CDR3 is TGTGCCAGCAGCTTACCCTGGGGGAGGGGTACGCACTACGAGCAGTACTTC. The V gene is TRBV7-9, the J gene TRBJ2-7, with 7 bases matching TRBD2. The germline V gene has CDR1 SEHNR and CDR2 FQNEAQ (reference sequence). V shed 2 bases, J shed 3 bases, and the junction held 13 bases outside the gene matches. The CDR3 contains 17 residues.